The sequence of this T cell receptor (beta chain) was determined in a study of blood T cell repertoires in COVID-19. Study overall: Some COVID-19 samples were acute and others convalescent; all came from the United States, Italy and Spain. T cells, B-cell-depleted T cells, or PBMCs supplied cDNA or gDNA.

V dropped 1 base and J dropped 9 bases, with 13 bases sitting between them. The CDR3 extends over 14 amino acids. Germline V CDR1 and CDR2: SGHAT, FQDESV (reference sequence). Original processing methods: Reference gene primer amplification gave estimated nucleated cell counts. Clones were sequenced by immunoSEQ multiplex PCR, and TCRdb holds only the in-frame ones, with some missing. V and J calls and clone size are given by that table; D and trimming were obtained from the DNA. The sample holds about 150,000 clones, roughly 88% seen once. The gene calls are TRBV11-1 and TRBJ2-1; D is possibly TRBD1 (5 bases). The sequence was collected from a woman in her forties or fifties with acute or convalescent COVID-19. The sample taken for sequencing was peripheral blood. CDR3 amino acids: CASSLGWGTSEQFF. The CDR3 nucleotides are TGTGCCAGCAGCTTAGGCTGGGGCACCAGTGAGCAGTTCTTC.